This T cell receptor beta chain was recovered during a study of CD8 T cells in ankylosing spondylitis. Study-level findings and limits: Disease-linked clones were found to be CD8+ and relatively rare in peripheral blood.

Per the germline V gene, CDR1 is SGHKS and CDR2 is YYEKEE (reference sequence). V was cut by 0 bases and J by 5 bases, with 8 bases left in between. The CDR3 covers 14 residues. One entry per CDR3 protein results from TCRdb running MiXCR on the 5' RACE reads. The table shows 210,000 or so distinct CDR3 sequences, with under 8.5% occurring only once. This clonotype was observed at least ten times. Its cognate antigen is unknown. This chain uses TRBV5-5 with TRBJ2-2; no clear D gene. The sample consisted of blood, either unsorted or a sorted T cell fraction (not recorded which). The TCR was taken from a female donor with ankylosing spondylitis or in good health (not recorded which). This CDR3 reads CASSLGPWTGELFF. The CDR3 coding sequence is TGTGCCAGCAGCTTGGGCCCCTGGACCGGGGAGCTGTTTTTT.